These 2 T cell receptor beta chains were sequenced from one sample in a study of blood T cell repertoires in COVID-19. Method: immunoSEQ multiplex PCR; TCRdb's copy keeps in-frame clones and lacks some. The table includes roughly 150,000 clones, about four fifths detected once. Sequenced: peripheral blood. The receptors come from a man aged 55 to 70 with acute or convalescent COVID-19.

The chain combines TRBV12-1 with TRBJ1-1; no check of the table's D call, TRBD1, against the DNA was made. TRBV12-1 is described as a pseudogene. This CDR3 has 19 residues. This chain's CDR3 is CASSPLDAGGRDMNTEAFF. CDR3 DNA sequence: TGTGCCAGCAGCCCCTTGGATGCCGGTGGCCGAGACATGAACACTGAAGCTTTCTTT.

This clone was detected once. V is TRBV5-6 and J is TRBJ1-5; D remains unclear. The CDR3 loop spans 15 amino acids. V was cut by 4 bases and J by 0 bases, with 11 bases left in between. The germline V gene encodes CDR1 SGHDT and CDR2 YYEEEE. CDR3 nucleotide sequence: TGTGCCAGCAGCCTCCGACTTTTTAGCAATCAGCCCCAGCATTTT. It yields the protein CASSLRLFSNQPQHF.